These 31 T cell receptor beta chains were all obtained from the same sample, sequenced in a study of technical replicates of blood from a handful of donors. The method was immunoSEQ multiplex PCR; TCRdb's version includes in-frame clones alone and lacks a portion of them. The table lists about 84,000 clones, about nine tenths of them singletons. The sequencing sample was made of T cells isolated from PBMCs. The receptors come from a human donor in good health.

V is TRBV7-9 and J is TRBJ2-7; 10 nucleotides match TRBD2. V lost 6 bases to trimming and J lost 3 bases; unmatched junction nucleotides: 14. Looked up from germline, CDR1 is SEHNR and CDR2 is FQNEAQ (reference sequence). There are 17 residues in the CDR3. The CDR3 coding sequence is TGTGCCAGCAGGCCCGCTCGACTAGCGGGTAGGGACTACGAGCAGTACTTC. It yields the protein CASRPARLAGRDYEQYF.

The gene calls are TRBV28 and TRBJ1-2; D is ambiguous. Germline V gene lookup returns CDR1 MDHEN and CDR2 SYDVKM. The CDR3 consists of 15 residues. Trimming removed 5 bases from V and 2 bases from J, with 15 bases in between. This chain's CDR3 is CASSPLGEENYGYTF. The CDR3 nucleotides read TGTGCCAGCAGTCCCCTTGGGGAGGAGAACTATGGCTACACCTTC.

The rearrangement uses TRBV6-1 and TRBJ2-3; 8 nucleotides agree with TRBD2. From germline, CDR1 is MNHNS and CDR2 SASEGT. Trimming cost V 4 bases and J 2 bases; bases outside gene matches: 8. The CDR3 runs to 16 residues. CDR3 DNA: TGTGCCAGCAGTGCCCACATCGGGGGGGACACAGATACGCAGTATTTT. Protein product: CASSAHIGGDTDTQYF.

This clone has only a few counts. The V gene is TRBV5-1, the J gene TRBJ2-6; no firm D call. V was trimmed by 0 bases and J by 1 base, leaving 8 bases between them. The CDR3 has 16 amino acids. CDR1 is SGHRS, CDR2 YFSETQ, per germline. In DNA form, the CDR3 reads TGCGCCAGCAGCTTGGGCGGTGGTTCTGGGGCCAACGTCCTGACTTTC. Encoded protein: CASSLGGGSGANVLTF.

This chain links TRBV6-4 with TRBJ2-1; 8 bases are a match to TRBD1. Germline CDR1 reads MRHNA; CDR2 reads SNTAGT. This CDR3 is built from 14 residues. J lost 7 bases, V lost 3 bases, and 5 bases had no gene match. CDR3 nucleotides: TGTGCCAGCAGTGAAGGGACAGGTCGTAATGAGCAGTTCTTC. It codes for CASSEGTGRNEQFF.

The rearrangement joins TRBV28 to TRBJ2-5, with D possibly being TRBD2 (6 bases). V gave up 6 bases and J gave up 5 bases, with 31 bases separating them. Per the germline V gene, CDR1 is MDHEN and CDR2 is SYDVKM. The CDR3 totals 19 residues. The CDR3: CASRPFAGLGGDGEETQYF. As DNA, the CDR3 is TGTGCCAGCAGGCCGTTCGCTGGGTTGGGCGGGGATGGAGAGGAGACCCAGTACTTC.

The chain combines TRBV18 with TRBJ1-3; D not resolved. Per germline, CDR1 KGHSH and CDR2 LQKENI. The length of the CDR3 is 20 residues. Trimming left V 0 bases short and J 0 bases short, with 21 bases between. The DNA of the CDR3 is TGTGCCAGCTCACCACCGACACTTCCTCCCTATTCGCTCTCTGGAAACACCATATATTTT. It codes for CASSPPTLPPYSLSGNTIYF.

The chain uses TRBV6-1 and TRBJ2-3, with 7 bases identical to TRBD2. CDR1 and CDR2 (germline): MNHNS, SASEGT. The CDR3 is 16 residues long. The trim removed 2 bases at V and 2 bases at J, leaving 7 bases unmatched. CDR3 in amino acids: CASSEFGREFTDTQYF. CDR3 sequence (DNA): TGTGCCAGCAGTGAATTTGGGCGGGAGTTCACAGATACGCAGTATTTT.

The chain recombines TRBV7-9 with TRBJ1-1; the D is unclear. Trimming stripped 7 bases from V and 6 bases from J, with 15 bases between. The CDR3 runs 13 residues. The germline CDR1 and CDR2 sequences are SEHNR and FQNEAQ (reference sequence). The CDR3: CASNRAIAAEAFF. In nucleotides, the CDR3 is TGTGCCAGCAACCGTGCCATTGCGGCTGAAGCTTTCTTT. Full variable domain (outside the CDR3, taken from reference TRBV7-9 and TRBJ1-1): DTGVSQNPRHKITKRGQNVTFRCDPISEHNRLYWYRQTLGQGPEFLTYFQNEAQLEKSRLLSDRFSAERPKGSFSTLEIQRTEQGDSAMYLCASNRAIAAEAFFGQGTRLTVV.

The V gene is TRBV5-1, the J gene TRBJ2-6; 7 positions agree with TRBD1. CDR3 length equals 19 residues. Germline V CDR1 and CDR2: SGHRS, YFSETQ. V shed 4 bases, J shed 0 bases, and the junction held 13 bases outside the gene matches. The CDR3 loop is CASSPTRDSRLSGANVLTF. In DNA form, the CDR3 reads TGCGCCAGCAGCCCGACCCGGGACAGTCGACTCTCTGGGGCCAACGTCCTGACTTTC.

This chain links TRBV9 with TRBJ2-3; D not resolved. Between the trimmed V and J ends, which lost 4 bases and 4 bases, there was a span of 19 bases. The CDR3 loop spans 16 amino acids. Germline V gene lookup returns CDR1 SGDLS and CDR2 YYNGEE. For the CDR3, the DNA is TGTGCCAGCAGCTCCGAACCAGAGATCGGAGCAGATACGCAGTATTTT. Translated: CASSSEPEIGADTQYF.

The chain is built from TRBV5-4 and TRBJ1-2; 7 bases line up with TRBD1. The V segment lost 2 bases and the J segment 0 bases; nucleotides outside the gene matches: 10. CDR1 SGHNT and CDR2 YYREEE come from the germline V gene (reference sequence). The CDR3 sequence is 17 residues long. The CDR3 reads CASSFKGASGPNYGYTF. The CDR3 DNA reads as TGTGCCAGCAGCTTCAAGGGGGCGAGTGGTCCTAACTATGGCTACACCTTC.

This chain joins TRBV6-4 and TRBJ2-3; TRBD2 matches 9 bases. Germline CDR1 and CDR2: MRHNA and SNTAGT. The length of the CDR3 is 15 residues. V lost 2 bases, J lost 4 bases, and 4 bases stayed unmatched. This chain's CDR3 is CASSDKAGGADTQYF. The CDR3 nucleotides are TGTGCCAGCAGTGACAAAGCGGGGGGAGCAGATACGCAGTATTTT.

The gene calls are TRBV27 and TRBJ2-1; TRBD1 matches 8 bases. Trimming removed 4 bases from V and 3 bases from J; junction bases left unmatched: 11. From germline, CDR1 is MNHEY and CDR2 SMNVEV (reference sequence). This CDR3 is 17 amino acids long. The CDR3 loop reads CASSSRRQGRNYNEQFF. CDR3 DNA sequence: TGTGCCAGCAGTTCGCGAAGACAGGGGCGTAACTACAATGAGCAGTTCTTC.

CDR3 sequence reads: CASSQDLASGVYEQYF. The CDR3 DNA sequence: TGCGCCAGCAGCCAAGATCTGGCTAGCGGGGTTTACGAGCAGTACTTC. The V and J genes are TRBV4-1 and TRBJ2-7; 9 bases match TRBD2. V gave up 0 bases and J gave up 4 bases; unmatched junction bases: 7. The germline CDR1 and CDR2 sequences are MGHRA and YSYEKL. CDR3 length: 16 amino acids.

The V call is TRBV7-5, the J call TRBJ2-1; TRBD2 is taken as the D call from the table, unchecked against the DNA. TRBV7-5 is termed a pseudogene. The CDR3 is made up of 20 amino acids. CDR3 loop: CVRSYIPSGSHPSSYNEQFF. The CDR3 DNA reads TGTGTCAGAAGCTATATCCCGAGCGGGAGCCATCCTAGCTCCTACAATGAGCAGTTCTTC.

J is TRBJ2-3 and V is TRBV5-1; TRBD2 aligns across 11 bases. V lost 4 bases and J lost 7; bases outside the gene matches: 14. Germline-derived CDR1 and CDR2 are SGHRS and YFSETQ. This CDR3 contains 17 residues. CDR3: CASSLAGVAGGPNTQYF. In nucleotides, the CDR3 is TGCGCCAGCAGCCTGGCGGGGGTAGCGGGGGGGCCAAATACGCAGTATTTT.

V and J are TRBV6-1 and TRBJ2-1; 11 nucleotides line up with TRBD2. CDR1 is MNHNS and CDR2 is SASEGT in the germline V gene. V lost 3 bases, J lost 8 bases, and 12 bases stayed unmatched. The CDR3 runs 17 residues. The CDR3 DNA sequence: TGTGCCAGCAGTGAGGCCGTAGCGGGGGGGCCGGGAGATGAGCAGTTCTTC. Its protein product is CASSEAVAGGPGDEQFF.

The chain uses TRBV27 and TRBJ2-7, with 9 bases aligning to TRBD2. Germline values: CDR1 MNHEY, CDR2 SMNVEV (reference sequence). CDR3 length: 16 amino acids. Trimming removed 0 bases from V and 8 bases from J; junction bases left unmatched: 11. The CDR3 spells CASSLSRASGIPKQYF. CDR3 sequence (DNA): TGTGCCAGCAGTTTATCGCGGGCTAGCGGGATACCCAAGCAGTACTTC.

The chain links TRBV7-2 to TRBJ2-4; no clear D. V was shortened by 7 bases and J by 3 bases, with 19 bases between the two germline ends. CDR3 size: 16 residues. Looked up from germline, CDR1 is SGHTA and CDR2 is FQGNSA. The CDR3 nucleotides are TGTGCCAGCACTCTCCCTGGAGCTGATGTCAAAAACATTCAGTACTTC. It encodes CASTLPGADVKNIQYF. Full variable domain (rest looked up from reference TRBV7-2 and TRBJ2-4): GAGVSQSPSNKVTEKGKDVELRCDPISGHTALYWYRQSLGQGLEFLIYFQGNSAPDKSGLPSDRFSAERTGGSVSTLTIQRTQQEDSAVYLCASTLPGADVKNIQYFGAGTRLSVL.

The chain combines TRBV14 with TRBJ1-1; possibly TRBD1 for D (5 bases). With 0 bases removed from V and 6 bases from J, the gap between germline ends came to 11 bases. This CDR3 region has 14 residues. Germline CDR1 reads SGHDN; CDR2 reads FVKESK. Written as DNA, the CDR3 is TGTGCCAGCAGCCAAGAGGGGGGAATCCCTGAAGCTTTCTTT. Translation: CASSQEGGIPEAFF.

V and J are TRBV2 and TRBJ1-5; the match to TRBD1 covers 10 bases. The ends lost 6 bases at V and 3 bases at J; junction bases unmatched: 5. The germline CDR1 and CDR2 sequences are SNHLY and FYNNEI. CDR3 length equals 15 residues. DNA of the CDR3: TGTGCCAGCAGCTCGACAGGGGGCACCAATCAGCCCCAGCATTTT. It codes for CASSSTGGTNQPQHF.

V is TRBV6-5 and J is TRBJ2-1, with TRBD1 matching 8 bases. Germline CDR1 is MNHEY and CDR2 is SVGAGI. This CDR3 region has 15 residues. With 6 bases clipped from V and 4 bases from J, the junction kept 8 bases outside the gene matches. CDR3 coding DNA: TGTGCCAGCAGCATAGACAGGGGTCCTTACAATGAGCAGTTCTTC. It encodes CASSIDRGPYNEQFF.

This chain links TRBV5-1 with TRBJ2-2; the match to TRBD2 covers 8 bases. The CDR3 consists of 14 residues. Germline CDR1 is SGHRS and CDR2 is YFSETQ. Germline trimming cut 2 bases from V and 5 bases from J; bases unmatched to any gene: 2. CDR3 nucleotides: TGCGCCAGCAGCTTTGAGCGGGGGACCGGGGAGCTGTTTTTT. It codes for CASSFERGTGELFF.

This clone was counted once. J is TRBJ2-7 and V is TRBV7-8; D is undetermined. The CDR3 has 13 residues. Germline loops: CDR1 SGHVS, CDR2 FQNEAQ. V was trimmed by 0 bases and J by 9 bases, leaving 12 bases between them. The CDR3 coding sequence is TGTGCCAGCAGCTTAGCGAGGCAGAGTGGGCAGTACTTC. Protein: CASSLARQSGQYF.

This clone was observed once. The chain is built from TRBV11-3 and TRBJ2-2; no reliable D call. V gave up 5 bases and J gave up 0 bases, with 7 bases separating them. The CDR3 is 14 residues long. Germline V CDR1 and CDR2: SGHNT, YENEEA. CDR3 residues: CASSKIANTGELFF. Here the CDR3 DNA reads TGTGCCAGCAGCAAAATCGCGAACACCGGGGAGCTGTTTTTT.

The rearrangement uses TRBV5-4 and TRBJ2-7, with D possibly matching TRBD2 (6 bases). CDR1 and CDR2 (germline): SGHNT, YYREEE (reference sequence). CDR3 size: 15 residues. V was cut by 3 bases and J by 2 bases, with 15 bases left in between. CDR3 sequence: CASSSDSRGTYEQYF. CDR3 in DNA: TGTGCCAGCAGCTCTGACTCGCGGGGTACCTACGAGCAGTACTTC.

This chain uses TRBV13 with TRBJ2-7, with 15 bases matching TRBD2. V gave up 5 bases and J gave up 3 bases; unmatched junction bases: 5. The CDR3 contains 16 residues. CDR1 and CDR2 from the germline V gene are PRHDT and FYEKMQ (reference sequence). In DNA form, the CDR3 reads TGTGCCAGCAGCCCCGGACTAGCGGGAGGGCTCTACGAGCAGTACTTC. It encodes CASSPGLAGGLYEQYF.

This chain links TRBV11-2 with TRBJ2-1; perhaps TRBD1 as D (7 bases). Germline-derived CDR1 and CDR2 are SGHAT and FQNNGV. This CDR3 contains 15 residues. With 4 bases removed from V and 2 bases from J, the gap between germline ends came to 12 bases. CDR3 sequence: CASSSDREAYNEQFF. CDR3 DNA: TGTGCCAGCAGCTCCGACAGGGAGGCCTACAATGAGCAGTTCTTC.

This chain connects TRBV4-1 to TRBJ1-4, with TRBD1 matching 7 bases. The CDR3 totals 18 residues. J lost 2 bases, V lost 3 bases, and 12 bases had no gene match. The germline V gene has CDR1 MGHRA and CDR2 YSYEKL. This CDR3 is CASSQVSYRTGTNEKLFF. The CDR3 region has the DNA TGCGCCAGCAGCCAGGTATCATATAGGACAGGCACTAATGAAAAACTGTTTTTT.

CDR3: CASTGGPQPSYEQYF. Here the CDR3 DNA reads TGTGCCTCCACGGGGGGACCGCAGCCCTCCTACGAGCAGTACTTC. The chain is built from TRBV30 and TRBJ2-7; 7 nucleotides agree with TRBD2. Germline trimming cut 7 bases from V and 0 bases from J; bases unmatched to any gene: 12. The CDR3 sequence is 15 residues long. In germline, CDR1 is GTSNPN, CDR2 SVGIG (reference sequence).